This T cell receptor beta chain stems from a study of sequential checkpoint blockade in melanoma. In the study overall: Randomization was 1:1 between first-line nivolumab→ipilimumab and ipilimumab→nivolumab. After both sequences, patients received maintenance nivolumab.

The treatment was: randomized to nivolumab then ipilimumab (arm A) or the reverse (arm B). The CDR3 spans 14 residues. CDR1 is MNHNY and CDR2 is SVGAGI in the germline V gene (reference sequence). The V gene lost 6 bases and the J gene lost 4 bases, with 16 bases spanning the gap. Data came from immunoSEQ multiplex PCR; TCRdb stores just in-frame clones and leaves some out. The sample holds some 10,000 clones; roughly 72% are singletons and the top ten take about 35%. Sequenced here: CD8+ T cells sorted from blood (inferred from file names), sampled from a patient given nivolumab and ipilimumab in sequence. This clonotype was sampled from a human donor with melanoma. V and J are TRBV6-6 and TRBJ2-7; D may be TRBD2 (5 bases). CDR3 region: CASRDLGGLYEQYF. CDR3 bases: TGTGCCAGCAGGGACTTGGGTGGGTTGTACGAGCAGTACTTC.